Each of the 14 T cell receptor beta chains below was sequenced from the same sample in a study of T cells after posttransplantation cyclophosphamide. This table comes from immunoSEQ multiplex PCR, and its TCRdb copy is limited to in-frame clones, with some not included. The table shows tens of thousands of clones, with roughly two thirds occurring only once. The sequenced sample consisted of memory CD4+ T cells sorted from PBMCs. These receptors all come from a woman aged 55-69 years in good health, CMV-negative, and a related stem cell transplant donor.

The chain combines TRBV5-1 with TRBJ1-5; a weak D match, TRBD1 (6 bases). V was trimmed by 0 bases and J by 7 bases, leaving 11 bases between them. CDR3 length: 14 amino acids. Germline values: CDR1 SGHRS, CDR2 YFSETQ. Here the CDR3 reads CASSLEGVGQPQHF. CDR3 sequence (DNA): TGCGCCAGCAGCTTGGAGGGGGTAGGACAGCCCCAGCATTTT. The full variable domain, completed using reference TRBV5-1 and TRBJ1-5, is KAGVTQTPRYLIKTRGQQVTLSCSPISGHRSVSWYQQTPGQGLQFLFEYFSETQRNKGNFPGRFSGRQFSNSRSEMNVSTLELGDSALYLCASSLEGVGQPQHFGDGTRLSIL.

The gene calls are TRBV6-5 and TRBJ2-7; 13 positions agree with TRBD2. The CDR3 extends over 16 amino acids. Per the germline V gene, CDR1 is MNHEY and CDR2 is SVGAGI. V lost 3 bases to trimming and J lost 3 bases; unmatched junction nucleotides: 5. Written as DNA, the CDR3 is TGTGCCAGCAGTTATAACGGACTAGCGGGGGACTACGAGCAGTACTTC. It is translated as CASSYNGLAGDYEQYF.

The V gene is TRBV7-2, the J gene TRBJ1-5, with 11 positions matching TRBD1. CDR1 is SGHTA, CDR2 FQGNSA, per germline. The length of the CDR3 is 15 residues. V lost 5 bases and J lost 6; bases outside the gene matches: 6. The CDR3 bases are TGTGCCAGCAGCGATACCGGGACAGGGGGTCAGCCCCAGCATTTT. Encoded protein: CASSDTGTGGQPQHF.

This clone came up once. The chain recombines TRBV14 with TRBJ1-1; the D gene is possibly TRBD1 (5 bases). Germline CDR1 and CDR2: SGHDN and FVKESK. Trimming took 5 bases from V and 0 from J, leaving 10 bases between them. There are 14 residues in the CDR3. Here the CDR3 DNA reads TGTGCCAGCAGCTGGGGCCGATTGAACACTGAAGCTTTCTTT. Encoded protein: CASSWGRLNTEAFF.

The chain uses TRBV7-2 and TRBJ2-7, with 10 bases that match TRBD2. The CDR3 spans 15 residues. Trimming cost V 5 bases and J 2 bases; bases outside gene matches: 6. Germline lookup yields CDR1 SGHTA and CDR2 FQGNSA. The CDR3 here is CASSPPAGGPYEQYF. The CDR3 coding sequence is TGTGCCAGCAGCCCCCCAGCGGGGGGGCCCTACGAGCAGTACTTC.

This chain connects TRBV5-5 to TRBJ1-1; D not resolved. Trimming stripped 0 bases from V and 4 bases from J, with 13 bases between. There are 15 residues in the CDR3. The germline gives CDR1 SGHKS, CDR2 YYEKEE (reference sequence). CDR3: CASSLDPWEGTEAFF. CDR3 DNA: TGTGCCAGCAGCTTGGATCCCTGGGAGGGCACTGAAGCTTTCTTT.

This clone was detected only once. The chain is built from TRBV2 and TRBJ2-1, with 11 bases fitting TRBD1. Germline V gene lookup returns CDR1 SNHLY and CDR2 FYNNEI. The J segment lost 6 bases and the V segment lost 1 base, leaving 5 bases of the junction unmatched. The CDR3 runs to 16 residues. The CDR3 spells CASSEGWGTGGNEQFF. As DNA, the CDR3 is TGTGCCAGCAGTGAAGGGTGGGGGACAGGGGGCAATGAGCAGTTCTTC.

The CDR3 loop is CASSLIGSRALYEQYF. For the CDR3, the DNA is TGTGCCAGCAGCTTAATTGGGTCGAGGGCCTTGTACGAGCAGTACTTC. This chain uses TRBV11-2 with TRBJ2-7; D perhaps matches TRBD2 (5 bases). The CDR3 spans 16 residues. Germline lookup yields CDR1 SGHAT and CDR2 FQNNGV. Trimming stripped 2 bases from V and 4 bases from J, with 18 bases between.

The chain links TRBV28 to TRBJ1-5; D is possibly TRBD1 (5 bases). CDR1 MDHEN and CDR2 SYDVKM come from the germline V gene. This CDR3 is built from 14 residues. The V gene lost 6 bases and the J gene lost 2 bases, with 11 bases spanning the gap. CDR3: CASSDSSRNQPQHF. DNA for the CDR3: TGTGCCAGCAGCGACAGTTCCCGCAATCAGCCCCAGCATTTT.

This rearrangement joins TRBV2 to TRBJ2-5; TRBD2 is a possible D gene (6 bases). The CDR3 spans 17 residues. From germline, CDR1 is SNHLY and CDR2 FYNNEI. V lost 4 bases, J lost 4 bases, and 22 bases lay in between. CDR3 in amino acids: CASSALSGIRGGETQYF. DNA of the CDR3: TGTGCCAGCAGTGCCCTGAGCGGCATAAGGGGAGGAGAGACCCAGTACTTC.

The chain carries TRBV28 and TRBJ2-5, with 14 positions matching TRBD2. V shed 2 bases, J shed 5 bases, and the junction held 4 bases outside the gene matches. The CDR3 is 16 residues long. Germline V gene lookup returns CDR1 MDHEN and CDR2 SYDVKM. CDR3 residues: CASSLTRTSGRETQYF. The CDR3 nucleotides are TGTGCCAGCAGTTTAACGCGGACTAGCGGGAGGGAGACCCAGTACTTC.

The V call is TRBV14, the J call TRBJ1-2, with D possibly being TRBD1 (5 bases). Germline assignment: CDR1 SGHDN and CDR2 FVKESK. CDR3 length: 15 residues. V lost 7 bases and J 7 bases, leaving 22 bases between the germline ends. The CDR3 region has the DNA TGTGCCAGCACCCCCCCCGGTAGGGGTCTATCTGGCTACACCTTC. This gives the protein CASTPPGRGLSGYTF.

V gene TRBV11-2 combines with J gene TRBJ1-1; D not certain. The V gene's germline CDR1 is SGHAT and CDR2 FQNNGV. The CDR3 is 13 residues long. V was shortened by 1 base and J by 1 base, with 4 bases between the two germline ends. In DNA, the CDR3 is TGTGCCAGCAGCTTAGCGAGGAACACTGAAGCTTTCTTT. It is translated as CASSLARNTEAFF.

This clone was observed a handful of times. V gene TRBV7-9 combines with J gene TRBJ1-4, with D perhaps TRBD1 (5 bases). CDR1 is SEHNR and CDR2 is FQNEAQ in the germline V gene (reference sequence). The CDR3 is 14 amino acids. V dropped 2 bases and J dropped 8 bases, with 12 bases sitting between them. The CDR3 DNA is TGTGCCAGCAGCTTAAGCAGGGCAGACGAAAAACTGTTTTTT. Translated, it gives CASSLSRADEKLFF.